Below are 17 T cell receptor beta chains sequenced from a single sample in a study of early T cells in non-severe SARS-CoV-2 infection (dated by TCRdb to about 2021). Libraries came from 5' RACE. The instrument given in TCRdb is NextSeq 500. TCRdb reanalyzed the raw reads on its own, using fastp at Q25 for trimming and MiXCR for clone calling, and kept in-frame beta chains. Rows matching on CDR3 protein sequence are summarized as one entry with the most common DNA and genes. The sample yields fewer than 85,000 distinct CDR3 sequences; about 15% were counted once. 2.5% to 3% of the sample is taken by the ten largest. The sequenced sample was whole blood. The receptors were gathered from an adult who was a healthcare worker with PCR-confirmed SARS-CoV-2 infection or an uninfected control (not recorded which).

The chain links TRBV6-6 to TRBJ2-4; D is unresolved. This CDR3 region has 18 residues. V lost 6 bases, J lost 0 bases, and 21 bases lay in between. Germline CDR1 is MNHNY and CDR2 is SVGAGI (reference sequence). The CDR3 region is CASSQGRQSALAKNIQYF. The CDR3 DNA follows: TGTGCCAGCAGCCAAGGTCGGCAGTCTGCCCTAGCCAAAAACATTCAGTACTTC.

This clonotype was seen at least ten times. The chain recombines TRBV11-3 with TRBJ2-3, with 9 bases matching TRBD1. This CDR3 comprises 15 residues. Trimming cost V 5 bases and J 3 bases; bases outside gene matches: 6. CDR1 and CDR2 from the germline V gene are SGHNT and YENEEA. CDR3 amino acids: CASSPWTGVTDTQYF. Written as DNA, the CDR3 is TGTGCCAGCAGCCCCTGGACAGGGGTTACAGATACGCAGTATTTT. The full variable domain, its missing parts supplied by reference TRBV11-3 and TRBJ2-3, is EAGVVQSPRYKIIEKKQPVAFWCNPISGHNTLYWYLQNLGQGPELLIRYENEEAVDDSQLPKDRFSAERLKGVDSTLKIQPAELGDSAVYLCASSPWTGVTDTQYFGPGTRLTVL.

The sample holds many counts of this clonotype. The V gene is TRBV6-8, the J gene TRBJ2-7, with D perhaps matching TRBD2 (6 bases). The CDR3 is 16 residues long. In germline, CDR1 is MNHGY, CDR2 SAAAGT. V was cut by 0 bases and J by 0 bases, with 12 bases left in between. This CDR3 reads CASSYSVLAPSYEQYF. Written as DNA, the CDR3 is TGTGCCAGCAGTTACTCCGTACTAGCCCCCTCCTACGAGCAGTACTTC.

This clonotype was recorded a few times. The CDR3 here is CASSSRNRGPGETQYF. In DNA form, the CDR3 reads TGTGCCAGCAGCTCCCGTAACAGGGGACCCGGAGAGACCCAGTACTTC. The rearrangement uses TRBV12-3 or TRBV12-4 and TRBJ2-5; 7 bases map to TRBD1. This CDR3 comprises 16 residues. V lost 6 bases and J lost 4; bases outside the gene matches: 14.

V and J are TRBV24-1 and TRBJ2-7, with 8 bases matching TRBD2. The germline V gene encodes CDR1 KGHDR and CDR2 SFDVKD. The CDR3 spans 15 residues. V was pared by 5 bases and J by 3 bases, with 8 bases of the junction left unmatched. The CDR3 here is CATSALAGSVYEQYF. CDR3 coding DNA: TGTGCCACCAGTGCCCTAGCGGGTTCTGTCTACGAGCAGTACTTC.

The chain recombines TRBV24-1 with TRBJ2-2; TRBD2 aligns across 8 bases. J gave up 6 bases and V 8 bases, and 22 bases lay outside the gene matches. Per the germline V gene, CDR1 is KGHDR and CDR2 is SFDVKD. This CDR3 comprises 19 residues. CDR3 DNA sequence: TGTGCCACCACCCGGAGAGGACTAGCCTCCAACGTCCGTTCCGGGGAGCTGTTTTTT. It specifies CATTRRGLASNVRSGELFF.

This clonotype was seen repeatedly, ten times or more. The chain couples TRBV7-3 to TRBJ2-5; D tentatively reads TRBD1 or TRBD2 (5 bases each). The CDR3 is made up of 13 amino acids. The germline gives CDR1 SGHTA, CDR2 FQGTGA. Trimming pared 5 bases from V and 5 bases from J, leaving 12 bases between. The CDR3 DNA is TGTGCCAGCAGCAGGGGACCTGAGGAGACCCAGTACTTC. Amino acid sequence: CASSRGPEETQYF. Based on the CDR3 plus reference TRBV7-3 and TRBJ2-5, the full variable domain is GAGVSQTPSNKVTEKGKYVELRCDPISGHTALYWYRQSLGQGPEFLIYFQGTGAADDSGLPNDRFFAVRPEGSVSTLKIQRTERGDSAVYLCASSRGPEETQYFGPGTRLLVL.

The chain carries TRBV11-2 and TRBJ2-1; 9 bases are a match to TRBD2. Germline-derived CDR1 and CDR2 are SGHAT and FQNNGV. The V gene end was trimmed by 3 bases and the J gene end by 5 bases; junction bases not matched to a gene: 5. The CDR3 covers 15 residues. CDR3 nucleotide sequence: TGTGCCAGCAGCTTCGGCGGGAGGGTCAACAATGAGCAGTTCTTC. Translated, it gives CASSFGGRVNNEQFF.

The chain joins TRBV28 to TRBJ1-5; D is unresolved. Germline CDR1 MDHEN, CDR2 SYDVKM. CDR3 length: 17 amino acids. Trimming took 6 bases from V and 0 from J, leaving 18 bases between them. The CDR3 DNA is TGTGCCAGCAGCCCGGTGGCCTGGACGGTTAGCAATCAGCCCCAGCATTTT. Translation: CASSPVAWTVSNQPQHF.

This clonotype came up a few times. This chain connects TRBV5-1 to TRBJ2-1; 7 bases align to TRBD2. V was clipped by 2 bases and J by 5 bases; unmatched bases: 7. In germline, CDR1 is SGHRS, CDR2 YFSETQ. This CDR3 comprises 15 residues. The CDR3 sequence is CASSFRDYLNNEQFF. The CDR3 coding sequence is TGCGCCAGCAGCTTCCGGGACTACCTAAACAATGAGCAGTTCTTC.

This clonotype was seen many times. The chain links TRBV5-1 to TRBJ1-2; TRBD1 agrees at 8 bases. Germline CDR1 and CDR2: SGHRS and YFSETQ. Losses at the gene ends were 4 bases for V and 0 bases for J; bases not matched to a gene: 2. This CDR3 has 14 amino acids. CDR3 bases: TGCGCCAGCAGCCGGACAGGGACTAACTATGGCTACACCTTC. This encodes CASSRTGTNYGYTF.

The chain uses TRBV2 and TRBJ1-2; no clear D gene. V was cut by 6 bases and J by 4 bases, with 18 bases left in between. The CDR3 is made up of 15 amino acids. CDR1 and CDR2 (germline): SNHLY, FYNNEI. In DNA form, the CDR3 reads TGTGCCAGCAGAGGGTTGATGGTTCCGAGCTATGGCTACACCTTC. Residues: CASRGLMVPSYGYTF.

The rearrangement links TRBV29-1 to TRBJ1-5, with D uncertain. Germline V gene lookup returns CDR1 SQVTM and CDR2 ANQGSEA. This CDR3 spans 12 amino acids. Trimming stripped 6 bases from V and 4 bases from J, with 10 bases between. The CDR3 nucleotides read TGCAGCGTAATGACTGGAAATCAGCCCCAGCATTTT. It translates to CSVMTGNQPQHF.

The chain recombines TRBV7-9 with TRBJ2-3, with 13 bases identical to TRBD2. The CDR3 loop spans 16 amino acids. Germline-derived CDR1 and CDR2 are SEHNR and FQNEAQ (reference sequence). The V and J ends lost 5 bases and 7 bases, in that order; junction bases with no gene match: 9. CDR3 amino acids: CASSDTSGRALYTQYF. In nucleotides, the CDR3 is TGTGCCAGCAGCGATACTAGCGGGAGGGCCCTATATACGCAGTATTTT.

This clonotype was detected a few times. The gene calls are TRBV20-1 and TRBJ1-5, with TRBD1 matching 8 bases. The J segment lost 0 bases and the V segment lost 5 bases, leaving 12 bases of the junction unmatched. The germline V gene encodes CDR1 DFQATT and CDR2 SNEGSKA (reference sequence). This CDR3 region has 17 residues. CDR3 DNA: TGCAGTGCTCTACCCCGGGACAGGACATATAGCAATCAGCCCCAGCATTTT. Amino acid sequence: CSALPRDRTYSNQPQHF.

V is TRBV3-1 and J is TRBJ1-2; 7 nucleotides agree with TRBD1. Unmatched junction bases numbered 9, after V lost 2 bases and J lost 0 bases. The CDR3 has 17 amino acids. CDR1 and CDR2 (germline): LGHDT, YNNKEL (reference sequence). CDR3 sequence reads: CASSQFAGTVANYGYTF. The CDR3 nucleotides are TGTGCCAGCAGCCAATTCGCCGGGACAGTAGCTAACTATGGCTACACCTTC. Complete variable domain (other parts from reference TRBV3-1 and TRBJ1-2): DTAVSQTPKYLVTQMGNDKSIKCEQNLGHDTMYWYKQDSKKFLKIMFSYNNKELIINETVPNRFSPKSPDKAHLNLHINSLELGDSAVYFCASSQFAGTVANYGYTFGSGTRLTVV.

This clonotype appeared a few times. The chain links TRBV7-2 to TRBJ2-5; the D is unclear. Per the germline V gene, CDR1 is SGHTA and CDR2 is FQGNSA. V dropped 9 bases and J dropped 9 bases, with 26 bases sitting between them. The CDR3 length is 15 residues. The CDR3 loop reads CASLSMRVGTDAQYF. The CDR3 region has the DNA TGTGCCAGTCTTTCCATGAGAGTCGGTACAGACGCCCAGTACTTC.